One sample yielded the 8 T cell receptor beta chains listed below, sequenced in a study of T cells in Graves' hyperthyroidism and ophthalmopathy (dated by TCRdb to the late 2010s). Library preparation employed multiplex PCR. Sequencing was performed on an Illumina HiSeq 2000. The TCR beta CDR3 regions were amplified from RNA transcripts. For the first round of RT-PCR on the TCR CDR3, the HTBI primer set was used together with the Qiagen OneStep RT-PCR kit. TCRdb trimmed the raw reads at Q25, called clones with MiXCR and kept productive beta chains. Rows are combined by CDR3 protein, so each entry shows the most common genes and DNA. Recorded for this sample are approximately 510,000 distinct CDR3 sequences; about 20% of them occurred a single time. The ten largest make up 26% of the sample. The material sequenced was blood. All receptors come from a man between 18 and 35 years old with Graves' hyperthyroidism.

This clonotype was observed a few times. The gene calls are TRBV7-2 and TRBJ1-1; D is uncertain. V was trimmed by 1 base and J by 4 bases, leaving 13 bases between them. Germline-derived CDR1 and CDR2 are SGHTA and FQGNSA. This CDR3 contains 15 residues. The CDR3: CASSLDFSDITEAFF. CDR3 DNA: TGTGCCAGCAGCTTAGATTTCTCGGATATCACTGAAGCTTTCTTT.

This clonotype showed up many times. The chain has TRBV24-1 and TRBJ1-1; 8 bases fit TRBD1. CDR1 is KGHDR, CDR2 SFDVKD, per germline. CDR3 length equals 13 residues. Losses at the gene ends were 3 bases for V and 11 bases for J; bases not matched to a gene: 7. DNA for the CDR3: TGTGCCACCAGTGATGGCCAGGGGGCAGGGGCTTTCTTT. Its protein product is CATSDGQGAGAFF.

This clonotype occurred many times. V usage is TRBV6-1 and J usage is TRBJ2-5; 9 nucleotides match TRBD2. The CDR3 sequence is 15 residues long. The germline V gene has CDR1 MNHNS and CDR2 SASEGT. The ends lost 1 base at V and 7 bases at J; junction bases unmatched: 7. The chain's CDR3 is CASSEEAGGFGTQYF. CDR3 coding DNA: TGTGCCAGCAGTGAAGAAGCGGGGGGTTTCGGGACCCAGTACTTC.

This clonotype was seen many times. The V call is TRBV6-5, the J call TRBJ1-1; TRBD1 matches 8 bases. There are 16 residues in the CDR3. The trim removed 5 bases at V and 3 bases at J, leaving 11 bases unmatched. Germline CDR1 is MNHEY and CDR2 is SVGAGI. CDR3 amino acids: CASSLMGRGRHTEAFF. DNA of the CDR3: TGTGCCAGCAGTCTAATGGGCAGGGGGCGTCACACTGAAGCTTTCTTT.

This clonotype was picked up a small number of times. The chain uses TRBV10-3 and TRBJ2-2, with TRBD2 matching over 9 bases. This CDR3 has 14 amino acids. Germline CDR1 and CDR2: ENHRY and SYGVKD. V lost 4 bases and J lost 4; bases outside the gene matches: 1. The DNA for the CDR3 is TGTGCCATCAGTGGTAGCGGGGGCACCGGGGAGCTGTTTTTT. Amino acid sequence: CAISGSGGTGELFF.

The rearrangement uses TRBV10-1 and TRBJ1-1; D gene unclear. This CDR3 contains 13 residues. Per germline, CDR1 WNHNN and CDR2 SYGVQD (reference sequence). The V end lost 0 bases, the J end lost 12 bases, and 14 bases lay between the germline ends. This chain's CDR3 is CASSESGNGRPFF. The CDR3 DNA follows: TGCGCCAGCAGTGAGTCGGGGAACGGCCGGCCTTTCTTT.

CDR3 DNA sequence: TGCAGTGCTAGAGATCCCGGACAGGGTAACTATGGCTACACCTTC. It yields the protein CSARDPGQGNYGYTF. This chain links TRBV20-1 with TRBJ1-2; 8 bases are a match to TRBD1. J gave up 1 base and V 0 bases, and 4 bases lay outside the gene matches. The CDR3 has 15 amino acids. The germline CDR1 and CDR2 sequences are DFQATT and SNEGSKA (reference sequence).

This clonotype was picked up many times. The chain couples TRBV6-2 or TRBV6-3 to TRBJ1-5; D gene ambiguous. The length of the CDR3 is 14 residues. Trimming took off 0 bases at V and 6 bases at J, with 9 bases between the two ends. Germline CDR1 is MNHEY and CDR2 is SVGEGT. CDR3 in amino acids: CASSYSSGPQPQHF. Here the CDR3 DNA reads TGTGCCAGCAGTTACTCTAGTGGACCTCAGCCCCAGCATTTT.